This T cell receptor beta chain was identified in a study of beta chain features in type 1 diabetes. Study background: Regarding age, gender and cell yields, patients proved similar to healthy donors. All samples yielded roughly 110 million examined sorted cells.

CD45RO/CCR7/CD25/CD127/CD95/CD27 staining was used to isolate CD4+ naive, central memory, regulatory and stem cell-like memory cells by sorting. Overall study results and limits: Insertions were fewer and deletions more numerous at VDJ junctions in type 1 diabetes patients.

CDR1 and CDR2 (germline): GTSNPN, SVGIG (reference sequence). The CDR3 has 11 residues. The V gene lost 0 bases and the J gene lost 4 bases, with 4 bases spanning the gap. The sequenced template was cDNA made from the entire isolated RNA. Clones were sequenced by immunoSEQ multiplex PCR, and TCRdb holds only the in-frame ones, with some missing. The table has 200,000 to 250,000 clones, 68% seen once. In this sample, this clone turned up a few times. Its target is not known. The clonotype originates from a man aged 25-40 years in good health. The chain recombines TRBV30 with TRBJ2-7; D ambiguous. Sequenced sample: naive CD4+ T cells from blood. Here the CDR3 DNA reads TGTGCCTGGAGTGTACAGTACGAGCAGTACTTC. Translating gives CAWSVQYEQYF.